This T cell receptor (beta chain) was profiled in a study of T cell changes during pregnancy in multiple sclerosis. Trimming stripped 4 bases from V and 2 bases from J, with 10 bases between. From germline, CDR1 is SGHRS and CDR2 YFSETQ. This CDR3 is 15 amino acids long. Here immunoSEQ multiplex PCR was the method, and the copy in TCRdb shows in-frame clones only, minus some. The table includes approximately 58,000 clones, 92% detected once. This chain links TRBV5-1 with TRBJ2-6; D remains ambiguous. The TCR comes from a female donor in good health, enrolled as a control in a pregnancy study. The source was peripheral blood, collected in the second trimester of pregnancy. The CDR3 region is CASSQTLAGANVLTF. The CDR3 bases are TGCGCCAGCAGCCAGACTCTTGCTGGGGCCAACGTCCTGACTTTC. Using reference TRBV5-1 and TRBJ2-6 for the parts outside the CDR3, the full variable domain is KAGVTQTPRYLIKTRGQQVTLSCSPISGHRSVSWYQQTPGQGLQFLFEYFSETQRNKGNFPGRFSGRQFSNSRSEMNVSTLELGDSALYLCASSQTLAGANVLTFGAGSRLTVL.